Only a few counts were recorded for the clone carrying this TCR beta chain. Trimming cost V 2 bases and J 4 bases; bases outside gene matches: 4. The germline CDR1 and CDR2 sequences are DFQATT and SNEGSKA (reference sequence). The CDR3 sequence is 13 residues long. Noted time point: newly diagnosed GD, antithyroid drugs for less than 3 months. PBMC RNA served as the TCR library source. These data come from a study of regulatory T cells in long-lasting Graves disease. Library construction for TCR beta used iRepertoire HTBI primers and Arm-PCR of CDR3 regions. In TCRdb, the multiplex PCR reads were re-called with MiXCR into one record per CDR3 protein. This sample has about 430,000 distinct CDR3 sequences, with over 12% found just once. The same sample was also used in a study of T cells in Graves' hyperthyroidism and ophthalmopathy. That publication notes: RT-PCR in the first round (using the HTBI primer set) targeted the TCR CDR3.

V and J are TRBV20-1 and TRBJ2-5; 7 nucleotides line up with TRBD2. The sequence came from a woman between 35 and 50 years old with Graves disease. This specimen was peripheral blood mononuclear cells (PBMCs), taken at new diagnosis, from a patient treated with antithyroid drugs. CDR3 sequence (DNA): TGCAGTGCTAGACTAGCGGTAGGAGAGACCCAGTACTTC. Amino acid sequence: CSARLAVGETQYF.